The rows below give T cell receptor beta chains drawn from one sample of a study of cytomegalovirus exposure and HLA in healthy donors. The protocol was immunoSEQ multiplex PCR, while the TCRdb copy is restricted to in-frame clones and leaves out a portion. Here the sample spans fewer than 100,000 clones, about 78% being singletons. Material for sequencing was PBMCs. Every receptor here comes from a male donor in good health and CMV-seronegative. Both conserved end residues are trimmed from each CDR3. The D gene is left open where the match is weak.

J: TRBJ2-1; V: TRBV20-1; D: .; CDR3: SALRYNEQF
J: TRBJ2-7; V: TRBV6-5; D: TRBD1; CDR3: ASGDRAYEQY
J: TRBJ2-3; V: TRBV7-8; D: .; CDR3: ASSLGLGPPSTDTQY
J: TRBJ1-5; V: TRBV6-5; D: .; CDR3: ASSYTGSSNQPQH
J: TRBJ1-4; V: TRBV7-9; D: .; CDR3: ASGLTTNEKLF
J: TRBJ1-6; V: TRBV25-1; D: .; CDR3: ASRGGVANSPLH
J: TRBJ2-1; V: TRBV4-2; D: TRBD2; CDR3: ASSQEPSGREYNEQF
J: TRBJ2-1; V: TRBV14; D: TRBD2; CDR3: ASSHRVAGSNEQF
J: TRBJ2-7; V: TRBV4-1; D: .; CDR3: ASSQDGGPYEQY
J: TRBJ2-7; V: TRBV5-1; D: TRBD2; CDR3: ASSTTSGVLYEQY
J: TRBJ2-7; V: TRBV5-1; D: .; CDR3: ASSLAFGTNYEQY
J: TRBJ1-1; V: TRBV2; D: TRBD1; CDR3: ASRGQVNTEAF
J: TRBJ1-3; V: TRBV27; D: TRBD1; CDR3: ASSQAQGSGNTIY
J: TRBJ2-7; V: TRBV5-1; D: .; CDR3: ASSLRETYEQY
J: TRBJ1-2; V: TRBV27; D: TRBD1; CDR3: ASSSGQLWSGYT
J: TRBJ2-1; V: TRBV27; D: .; CDR3: ASRRLGNEQF
J: TRBJ2-7; V: TRBV10-1; D: .; CDR3: ASSESPGSEQY
J: TRBJ1-2; V: TRBV7-9; D: .; CDR3: ASSLTTLSSGYGYT
J: TRBJ2-4; V: TRBV4-1; D: TRBD2; CDR3: ASSQEFLAGGVYIQY
J: TRBJ2-1; V: TRBV19; D: TRBD2; CDR3: ASSTTSGGAHNEQF
J: TRBJ2-3; V: TRBV7-6; D: TRBD2; CDR3: ASSLLVGGALSTDTQY
J: TRBJ2-3; V: TRBV7-2; D: .; CDR3: ASSPGSRQY
J: TRBJ1-2; V: TRBV27; D: TRBD1; CDR3: ASSLLGQGGNYGYT
J: TRBJ1-2; V: TRBV2; D: .; CDR3: ASRFLTDSYDT
J: TRBJ2-7; V: TRBV25-1; D: TRBD1; CDR3: ASTQGAGGGQY
J: TRBJ2-7; V: TRBV11-2; D: TRBD1; CDR3: ASSPITTGNYEQY
J: TRBJ1-1; V: TRBV7-9; D: .; CDR3: SSRRGDTEAF
J: TRBJ1-2; V: TRBV5-1; D: .; CDR3: ASSLSAAGPKEDGYT
J: TRBJ1-5; V: TRBV6-1; D: TRBD1; CDR3: ASSKQGNQPQH
J: TRBJ1-3; V: TRBV9; D: .; CDR3: ASSAGHSQVKISSGNTIY
J: TRBJ2-5; V: TRBV12-5; D: .; CDR3: ASGISGQETQY
J: TRBJ1-3; V: TRBV2; D: TRBD1; CDR3: ASSMDRSSGNTIY
J: TRBJ2-7; V: TRBV5-8; D: TRBD1; CDR3: ASSTAPGTGADDEQY
J: TRBJ1-3; V: TRBV5-1; D: .; CDR3: ASSFDGGTGNTIY
J: TRBJ1-1; V: TRBV7-8; D: TRBD1; CDR3: ASSPGTATEAF
J: TRBJ1-1; V: TRBV5-1; D: .; CDR3: ASGKIGVGNTEAF
J: TRBJ1-1; V: TRBV19; D: TRBD1; CDR3: ASSTLGQGGMNTEAF
J: TRBJ2-5; V: TRBV5-4; D: .; CDR3: ASSLVDQETQY
J: TRBJ2-7; V: TRBV5-4; D: TRBD2; CDR3: ASSQGVAGEIYEQY
J: TRBJ2-2; V: TRBV5-1; D: .; CDR3: ASSEQGGTGELF
J: TRBJ1-1; V: TRBV6-1; D: .; CDR3: ASSAGRNTEAF
J: TRBJ1-1; V: TRBV6-6; D: .; CDR3: ASSYSSGEDTEAF
J: TRBJ2-3; V: TRBV5-1; D: .; CDR3: ASSLPQPGDTQY
J: TRBJ2-1; V: TRBV27; D: .; CDR3: ASKGDSNEQF
J: TRBJ1-3; V: TRBV5-1; D: .; CDR3: ASSPREGSGNTIY
J: TRBJ1-2; V: TRBV6-6; D: TRBD1; CDR3: ASSYGKTGIQGYT
J: TRBJ2-5; V: TRBV29-1; D: .; CDR3: SVGQQETQY
J: TRBJ2-5; V: TRBV5-1; D: TRBD1; CDR3: ASSLDAGSQGAQY
J: TRBJ1-5; V: TRBV2; D: TRBD1; CDR3: ASSEQGRDRGSSNQPQN
J: TRBJ2-2; V: TRBV11-2; D: .; CDR3: ASPQGQGAGLF
J: TRBJ2-1; V: TRBV7-9; D: .; CDR3: ASSLTTGVPQSDEQF
J: TRBJ2-4; V: TRBV29-1; D: .; CDR3: SVRLSDRHIQY
J: TRBJ2-1; V: TRBV5-1; D: TRBD2; CDR3: ASSQDGLALNEQF
J: TRBJ2-3; V: TRBV7-3; D: TRBD2; CDR3: ASSLGGGGTDTQY
J: TRBJ2-5; V: TRBV30; D: .; CDR3: AWSVSGETQY
J: TRBJ1-6; V: TRBV6-5; D: TRBD1; CDR3: ASSRDRRYSPLH
J: TRBJ2-7; V: TRBV7-2; D: TRBD1; CDR3: ASSLVGTGVAEQY